This T cell receptor (beta chain) was identified during a study of beta chain features in type 1 diabetes. Findings and limits, study-wide: Compared with healthy donors, patients appeared to share more similar naive, central memory and regulatory TCRB repertoires. Small HLA sub-analyses could not settle whether HLA shapes TCRB rearrangement. Among patients with Type 1 diabetes, TCRB CDR3s were moderately but significantly shorter in every one of the four CD4+ subsets.

Only a few counts were recorded for this clone. Its antigen is not identified. The CDR3 consists of 14 residues. The germline V gene has CDR1 SGHDN and CDR2 FVKESK. V dropped 4 bases and J dropped 4; count of bases not matched to a gene: 5. cDNA synthesis used the whole RNA isolate, giving expressed TCRB sequences. Libraries were prepared by immunoSEQ multiplex PCR; TCRdb keeps only in-frame clonotypes and omits some of them. The sample carries around 280,000 clones, about 15% recorded once. This sequence originates from a man aged 18 to 35 with type 1 diabetes. Sequences were obtained from naive CD4+ T cells from blood. The chain is built from TRBV14 and TRBJ2-5; 8 nucleotides match TRBD1. CDR3 sequence: CASSLRQGRETQYF. CDR3 in DNA: TGTGCCAGCAGCCTCAGACAGGGGAGAGAGACCCAGTACTTC.